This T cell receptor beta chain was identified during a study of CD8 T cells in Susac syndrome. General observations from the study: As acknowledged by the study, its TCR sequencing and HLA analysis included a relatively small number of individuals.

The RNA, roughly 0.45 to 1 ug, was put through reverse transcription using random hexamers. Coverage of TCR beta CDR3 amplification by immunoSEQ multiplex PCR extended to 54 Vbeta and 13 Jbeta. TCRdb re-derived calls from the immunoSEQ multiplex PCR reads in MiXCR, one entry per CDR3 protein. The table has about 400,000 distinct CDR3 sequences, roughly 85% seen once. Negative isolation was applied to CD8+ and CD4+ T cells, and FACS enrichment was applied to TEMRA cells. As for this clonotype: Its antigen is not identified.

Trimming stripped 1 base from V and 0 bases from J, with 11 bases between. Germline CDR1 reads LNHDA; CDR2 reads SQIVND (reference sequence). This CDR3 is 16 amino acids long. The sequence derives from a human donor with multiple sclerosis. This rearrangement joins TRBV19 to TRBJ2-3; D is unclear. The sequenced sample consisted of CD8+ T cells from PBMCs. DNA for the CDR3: TGTGCCAGTAGTATAGCGGCGAGAGGTAGCACAGATACGCAGTATTTT. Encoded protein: CASSIAARGSTDTQYF.